A single sample gave rise to the 24 T cell receptor beta chains below, sequenced in a study of CXCR3-negative and CXCR3-positive naive CD8 T cells. TRB cDNA was prepared as libraries by UMI-labeled 5' RACE. Using the 5' RACE reads, TCRdb records one entry per CDR3 protein without DNA. The sample table sets out more than 45,000 distinct CDR3 sequences. The sample taken for sequencing was memory CD8+ T cells from blood. The receptor set was obtained from a human donor in good health. Some clones in this sample may be carry-over from other donors' samples.

The V gene is TRBV29-1, the J gene TRBJ2-3; the TCRdb D gene call, TRBD2, has no DNA to confirm it. Germline CDR1 is SQVTM and CDR2 is ANQGSEA. This CDR3 comprises 17 residues. Here the CDR3 reads CSVVGLAGGRDADTQYF.

The genes are TRBV4-3 and TRBJ1-2; no DNA is available, so the TRBD1 call from TCRdb remains unchecked. CDR3 length: 15 amino acids. Germline V lookup: CDR1 LGHNA, CDR2 YSLEER. CDR3 protein: CASSQDPGNLYGYTF.

The chain joins TRBV11-2 to TRBJ2-1; TCRdb calls TRBD2, which cannot be checked without DNA. The CDR3 has 12 amino acids. Germline V gene sequence: CDR1 SGHAT, CDR2 FQNNGV. CDR3 loop: CASSFHLAGQFF.

Measured by frequency, this clonotype is large. This rearrangement joins TRBV20-1 to TRBJ1-1; as DNA is missing, the TRBD1 call by TCRdb cannot be tested. Per the germline V gene, CDR1 is DFQATT and CDR2 is SNEGSKA (reference sequence). The length of the CDR3 is 14 residues. CDR3 in amino acids: CSAFPTDSNTEAFF.

The chain joins TRBV20-1 to TRBJ2-7. The CDR3 is 11 residues long. Germline loops: CDR1 DFQATT, CDR2 SNEGSKA (reference sequence). Here the CDR3 reads CSASGVYEQYF.

V usage is TRBV20-1 and J usage is TRBJ2-5; lacking DNA, the TRBD1 call made by TCRdb goes unchecked. This CDR3 is built from 14 residues. The germline V gene encodes CDR1 DFQATT and CDR2 SNEGSKA (reference sequence). Here the CDR3 reads CSAKGRDRQETQYF.

The rearrangement joins TRBV12-3 or TRBV12-4 to TRBJ1-1. The length of the CDR3 is 15 residues. The CDR3 loop reads CASSFTGGRDTEAFF.

CDR3 in amino acids: CATSRIPGGSPLHF. The V call is TRBV15, the J call TRBJ1-6; the D call of TRBD1 rests on TCRdb alone, since no DNA is present to check it. There are 14 residues in the CDR3. Germline CDR1 LNHNV, CDR2 YYDKDF (reference sequence).

V usage is TRBV29-1 and J usage is TRBJ1-2. Germline CDR1 and CDR2: SQVTM and ANQGSEA. There are 11 residues in the CDR3. CDR3 region: CSVSMASGYTF.

The chain joins TRBV5-5 to TRBJ1-5; TCRdb gives TRBD1 as the D gene, but with no DNA this cannot be confirmed. The CDR3 has 15 residues. Germline CDR1 is SGHKS and CDR2 is YYEKEE (reference sequence). The CDR3 spells CASSLSQGATQPQHF.

The V call is TRBV7-9, the J call TRBJ1-5; the TCRdb D gene call, TRBD1, has no DNA to confirm it. Germline V gene sequence: CDR1 SEHNR, CDR2 FQNEAQ (reference sequence). The CDR3 length is 17 residues. The CDR3 here is CASSLVKTGSINQPQHF.

The J gene is TRBJ2-2, the V gene TRBV7-9; TCRdb's D call of TRBD1 is untestable without DNA. CDR3 length: 15 residues. CDR1 and CDR2 (germline): SEHNR, FQNEAQ (reference sequence). The CDR3: CASSLLSGYTGELFF.

This sequence joins TRBV10-1 and TRBJ1-1. Germline values: CDR1 WNHNN, CDR2 SYGVQD (reference sequence). The CDR3 loop spans 13 amino acids. CDR3 residues: CASSVTENTEAFF.

This rearrangement joins TRBV29-1 to TRBJ2-3; TCRdb gives TRBD2 as the D gene, but with no DNA this cannot be confirmed. The CDR3 length is 19 residues. Germline lookup yields CDR1 SQVTM and CDR2 ANQGSEA. CDR3 amino acids: CSVERGLAGVLLSTDTQYF.

The genes are TRBV3-1 and TRBJ2-5. The germline V gene encodes CDR1 LGHDT and CDR2 YNNKEL (reference sequence). This CDR3 contains 14 residues. The chain's CDR3 is CASSQENRWKTQYF.

The V gene is TRBV19, the J gene TRBJ2-3; TCRdb outputs TRBD1, but without DNA this stays unchecked. Germline V gene lookup returns CDR1 LNHDA and CDR2 SQIVND (reference sequence). The CDR3 extends over 15 amino acids. The CDR3: CASTGGQGMADTQYF. The variable domain in full, completed from reference TRBV19 and TRBJ2-3, reads DGGITQSPKYLFRKEGQNVTLSCEQNLNHDAMYWYRQDPGQGLRLIYYSQIVNDFQKGDIAEGYSVSREKKESFPLTVTSAQKNPTAFYLCASTGGQGMADTQYFGPGTRLTVL.

The CDR3: CSVPTGGKNEQYF. The gene calls are TRBV29-1 and TRBJ2-7; as DNA is missing, the TRBD1 call by TCRdb cannot be tested. CDR1 is SQVTM and CDR2 is ANQGSEA in the germline V gene. This CDR3 region has 13 residues.

The chain joins TRBV7-8 to TRBJ2-5; TCRdb reports TRBD1, a call that lacks DNA to check it against. CDR1 is SGHVS, CDR2 FQNEAQ, per germline. The CDR3 contains 16 residues. CDR3 amino acids: CASSRRQGSGQETQYF.

This chain uses TRBV11-2 with TRBJ1-2. The CDR3 totals 13 residues. The germline CDR1 and CDR2 sequences are SGHAT and FQNNGV. The CDR3 region is CASSLGPAYGYTF.

This clonotype counts as medium-sized (0.01 to 0.1%) by frequency. The chain has TRBV4-2 and TRBJ2-1; checking the TCRdb D call of TRBD1 is not possible without DNA. The CDR3 is 15 residues long. Germline lookup yields CDR1 LGHNA and CDR2 YNFKEQ. The CDR3: CASSQVQRAYNEQFF.

The V call is TRBV20-1, the J call TRBJ2-3; TCRdb designates TRBD2, a call that cannot be tested without DNA. The germline CDR1 and CDR2 sequences are DFQATT and SNEGSKA (reference sequence). The CDR3 runs to 16 residues. The CDR3 protein is CSARGWEIYSTDTQYF.

This chain joins TRBV9 and TRBJ2-7; TCRdb's D call of TRBD2 is untestable without DNA. Germline V CDR1 and CDR2: SGDLS, YYNGEE. The CDR3 length is 15 residues. CDR3 sequence reads: CASSGGLAGTYEQYF. Combining the CDR3 with reference TRBV9 and TRBJ2-7 gives the whole variable domain DSGVTQTPKHLITATGQRVTLRCSPRSGDLSVYWYQQSLDQGLQFLIQYYNGEERAKGNILERFSAQQFPDLHSELNLSSLELGDSALYFCASSGGLAGTYEQYFGPGTRLTVT.

The rearrangement links TRBV11-1 to TRBJ2-2. Germline CDR1 and CDR2: SGHAT and FQDESV (reference sequence). The CDR3 consists of 17 residues. The CDR3 protein is CASSLVWRSKNTGELFF.

The rearrangement joins TRBV29-1 to TRBJ2-7. The CDR3 length is 13 residues. In germline, CDR1 is SQVTM, CDR2 ANQGSEA. The chain's CDR3 is CSVDGGEPYEQYF.